This TCR beta chain was retrieved from a study of cytomegalovirus exposure and HLA in healthy donors. CDR3 size: 15 residues. Germline CDR1 and CDR2: MNHEY and SVGAGI. V lost 0 bases and J 4 bases, leaving 12 bases between the germline ends. The PCR had 60 Vbeta and 13 Jbeta primers. The repertoire was sequenced with immunoSEQ multiplex PCR; TCRdb's copy has only in-frame clones and lacks some. The sample holds hundreds of thousands of clones, less than 85% seen once. V and J are TRBV6-5 and TRBJ1-2; the D gene is possibly TRBD1 (5 bases). Sequencing was done on a sample of PBMCs. The clonotype originates from a man between 18 and 35 years old in good health and CMV-seronegative. CDR3 amino acids: CASSYSVRGIYGYTF. The CDR3 DNA reads TGTGCCAGCAGTTACTCAGTTCGGGGGATCTATGGCTACACCTTC.